The present TCR beta chain was sequenced within a study of vaccination effects on CD4 cells after COVID-19 (dated by TCRdb to the early 2020s). Broadly, across the study: Participants received two doses of either the BNT162b2 or the mRNA-1273 mRNA SARS-CoV-2 vaccine. SARS-CoV-2 spike-specific CD4+ TCR repertoires were compared before and after mRNA vaccination in COVID-19 convalescent patients and in infection-naive vaccine recipients. The Oncomine TCR Beta short-read assay on an Illumina iSeq 100 was used to sequence cultures from other donors in the study. Altogether, over 9 COVID-19 convalescent patients and 4 SARS-CoV-2-naive healthy vaccine recipients made up the full study.

The study at large found these results: Among healthy vaccine recipients, nearly all vaccine-induced clones were SARS-CoV-2 mono-reactive, and just 1 of 255 was cross-reactive with common cold coronaviruses. The study was limited by a small number of convalescent patients and lacked early post-infection timepoints. At late post-vaccination timepoints, both infection-induced and vaccine-induced clones showed marked clonal contraction, consistent with waning T cell responses.

Libraries came from the immunoSEQ multiplex PCR assay. TCR beta CDR3 sequencing was performed on DNA from the cultured, isolated CD4+ T cells. Processing in the source paper ran as follows. Non-productive TCR sequences were removed, reads were trimmed to the CDR3 region, and CDR3s of at least 7 amino acids were retained. Antigen-specific clonotypes were identified with the MANAFEST web app by comparing expansion in peptide wells against reference cultures. Positive clones required FDR<0.05 expansion versus reference and all other wells, odds ratio above 5, and frequency above 0.1% in two replicate wells. A clonotype was called cross-reactive if it was significantly expanded both in SARS-CoV-2 spike wells and in at least one common cold coronavirus spike condition. Using the stringdist R package, CDR3 similarity was measured by Levenshtein distance, and unrooted trees were constructed with ape in R 3.6.1. TCRdb provides this immuneACCESS table in a form limited to in-frame rearrangements. Some clones are lacking; in checked studies, under half of them reflect an unresolved V gene, and why the rest are absent is not known. V and J calls and clone size are copied from that table; D and trimming were computed from the DNA. The sample data list fewer than 25,000 clones, and roughly 73% of these were observed just once. The ten largest clones take up approximately 12% of the sample.

Notes on this clone: Its antigen remains unidentified. The input lacks base qualities; no much larger clone sits a single base away.

In the ViraFEST assay, PBMC were stimulated with viral peptide pools, and TCR sequencing was then used to find antigen-specific CD4+ T cell clonotypes based on their expansion. After approximately eleven days of culture, CD4+ T cells were isolated with the EasySep CD4+ T cell isolation kit. The absence of prior SARS-CoV-2 infection in healthy vaccine recipients was confirmed by negative nucleocapsid antibodies before and after vaccination. About 2 million PBMC per well were cultured in IMDM with about 4.5% human AB serum, 10 IU/ml IL-2 and gentamicin, plus 10 ug/ml peptides. Half of the culture medium was replaced with fresh IL-2-containing medium on days 3 and 7. Unless noted otherwise, every peptide stimulation condition was grown in triplicate wells. Using Ficoll-Paque Plus gradient centrifugation, PBMC were separated from whole blood and then either used fresh or cryopreserved at -140C. Overlapping peptide pools spanned the spike proteins of SARS-CoV-2 and the common cold coronaviruses HCoV-NL63, HCoV-OC43 and HCoV-229E. The QIAamp micro DNA kit was used to extract genomic DNA from the cultured CD4+ T cells.

CDR1 LGHDT and CDR2 YNNKEL were looked up in the germline V gene (reference sequence). The CDR3 sequence holds 13 residues, the cysteine and phenylalanine included. Just the 39-base CDR3 DNA is kept, in frame starting at base 1. The junction shows trimming of 0 bases on V and 8 bases on J, and the gene matches do not reach 3 bases of it. The chain is made from TRBV3-1 (or the pseudogene TRBV3-2) and TRBJ1-2, with 7 junctional bases fitting TRBD1. This sample comprised CD4+ T cells from PBMCs cultured with HCoV-229E spike peptides, obtained before COVID-19 vaccination. The cell subset or site tag for this specimen amounts to: HCoV-229E spike overlapping peptide pool stimulation. The receptor's source is a human donor who received a COVID-19 vaccine. CDR3 sequence: CASSQEPGGGYTF. The sequence in DNA is TGTGCCAGCAGCCAAGAGCCAGGGGGAGGCTACACCTTC.